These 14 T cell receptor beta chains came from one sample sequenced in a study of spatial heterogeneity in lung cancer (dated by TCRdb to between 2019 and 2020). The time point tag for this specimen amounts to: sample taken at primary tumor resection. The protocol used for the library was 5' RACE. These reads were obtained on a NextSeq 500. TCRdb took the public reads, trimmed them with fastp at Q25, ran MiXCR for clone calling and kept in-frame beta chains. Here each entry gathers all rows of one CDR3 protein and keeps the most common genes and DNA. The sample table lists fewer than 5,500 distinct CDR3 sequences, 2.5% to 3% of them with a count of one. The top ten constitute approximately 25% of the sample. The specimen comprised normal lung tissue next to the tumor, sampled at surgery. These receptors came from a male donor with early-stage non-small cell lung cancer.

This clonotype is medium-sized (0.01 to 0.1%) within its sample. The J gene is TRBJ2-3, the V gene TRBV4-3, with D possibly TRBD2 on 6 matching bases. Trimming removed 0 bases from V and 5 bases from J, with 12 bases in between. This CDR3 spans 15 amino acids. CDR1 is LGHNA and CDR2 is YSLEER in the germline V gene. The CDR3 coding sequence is TGCGCCAGCAGCCAAGATAACGGGGGAGGAGATACGCAGTATTTT. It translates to CASSQDNGGGDTQYF.

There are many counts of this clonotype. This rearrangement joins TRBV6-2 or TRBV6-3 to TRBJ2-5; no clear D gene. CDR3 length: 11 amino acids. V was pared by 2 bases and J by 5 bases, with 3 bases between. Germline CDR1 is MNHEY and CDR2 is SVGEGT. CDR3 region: CASSYTETQYF. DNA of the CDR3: TGTGCCAGCAGTTACACGGAGACCCAGTACTTC.

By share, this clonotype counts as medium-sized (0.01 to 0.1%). The CDR3 loop is CASRQGRNTDTQYF. CDR3 nucleotide sequence: TGTGCCAGCAGACAGGGACGGAACACAGATACGCAGTATTTT. V usage is TRBV6-6 and J usage is TRBJ2-3; D perhaps matches TRBD1 (6 bases). This CDR3 comprises 14 residues. Germline loops: CDR1 MNHNY, CDR2 SVGAGI (reference sequence). Trimming removed 6 bases from V and 2 bases from J, with 12 bases in between.

DNA of the CDR3: TGCGCCAGTAGGAGCGGGGAAACCTACAATGAGCAGTTCTTC. It is translated as CASRSGETYNEQFF. This chain joins TRBV5-1 and TRBJ2-1; 7 nucleotides align to TRBD2. V lost 8 bases to trimming and J lost 2 bases; unmatched junction nucleotides: 7. The germline gives CDR1 SGHRS, CDR2 YFSETQ. The CDR3 covers 14 residues.

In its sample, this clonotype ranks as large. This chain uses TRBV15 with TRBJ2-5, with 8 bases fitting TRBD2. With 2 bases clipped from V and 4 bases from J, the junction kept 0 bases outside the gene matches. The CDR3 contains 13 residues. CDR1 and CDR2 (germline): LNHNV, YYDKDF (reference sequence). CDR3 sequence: CATSRLAGETQYF. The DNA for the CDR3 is TGTGCCACCAGCAGACTAGCGGGAGAGACCCAGTACTTC. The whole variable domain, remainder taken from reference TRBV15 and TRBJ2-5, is DAMVIQNPRYQVTQFGKPVTLSCSQTLNHNVMYWYQQKSSQAPKLLFHYYDKDFNNEADTPDNFQSRRPNTSFCFLDIRSPGLGDTAMYLCATSRLAGETQYFGPGTRLLVL.

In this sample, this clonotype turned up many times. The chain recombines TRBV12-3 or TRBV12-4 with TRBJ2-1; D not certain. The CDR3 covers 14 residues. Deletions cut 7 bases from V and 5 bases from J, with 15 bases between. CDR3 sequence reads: CASTTGQADNEQFF. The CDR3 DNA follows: TGTGCCAGCACCACGGGTCAAGCCGACAATGAGCAGTTCTTC.

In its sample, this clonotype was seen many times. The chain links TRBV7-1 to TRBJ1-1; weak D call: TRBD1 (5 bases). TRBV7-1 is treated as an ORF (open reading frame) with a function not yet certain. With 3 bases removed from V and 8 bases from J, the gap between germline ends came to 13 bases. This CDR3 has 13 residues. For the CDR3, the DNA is TGTGCCAGCAGCTCGGGACTGAAGGTGGAAGCTTTCTTT. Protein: CASSSGLKVEAFF.

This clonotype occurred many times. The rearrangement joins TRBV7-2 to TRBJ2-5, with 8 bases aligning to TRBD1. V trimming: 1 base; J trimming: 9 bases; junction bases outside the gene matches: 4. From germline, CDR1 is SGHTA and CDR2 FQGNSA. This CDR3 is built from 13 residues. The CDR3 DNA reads TGTGCCAGCAGCTTAGGGCAGGGGGCGCCCCAGTACTTC. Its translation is CASSLGQGAPQYF.

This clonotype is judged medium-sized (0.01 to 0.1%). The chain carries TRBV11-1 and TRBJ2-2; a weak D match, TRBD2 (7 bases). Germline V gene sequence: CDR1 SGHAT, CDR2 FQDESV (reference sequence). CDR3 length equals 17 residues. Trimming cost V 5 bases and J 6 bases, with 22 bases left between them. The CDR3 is CASSIKTGGGGPGELFF. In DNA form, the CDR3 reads TGTGCCAGCAGCATAAAGACAGGAGGCGGGGGTCCCGGGGAGCTGTTTTTT.

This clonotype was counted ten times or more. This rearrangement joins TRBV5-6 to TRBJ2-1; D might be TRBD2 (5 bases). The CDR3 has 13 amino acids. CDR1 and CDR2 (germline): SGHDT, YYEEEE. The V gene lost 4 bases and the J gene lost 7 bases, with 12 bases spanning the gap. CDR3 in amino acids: CASSLFEGNEQFF. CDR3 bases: TGTGCCAGCAGCCTTTTTGAGGGTAATGAGCAGTTCTTC.

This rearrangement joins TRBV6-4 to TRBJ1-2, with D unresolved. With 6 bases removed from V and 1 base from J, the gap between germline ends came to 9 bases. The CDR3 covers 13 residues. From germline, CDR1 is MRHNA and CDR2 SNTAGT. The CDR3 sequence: CASRPRSNYGYTF. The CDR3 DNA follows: TGTGCCAGCAGACCGAGAAGTAACTATGGCTACACCTTC.

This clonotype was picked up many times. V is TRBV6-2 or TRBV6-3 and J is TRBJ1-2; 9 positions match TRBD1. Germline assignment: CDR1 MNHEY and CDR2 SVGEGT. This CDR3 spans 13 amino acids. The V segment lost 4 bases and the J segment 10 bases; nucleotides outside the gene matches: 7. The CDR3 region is CASSSPGQGDYTF. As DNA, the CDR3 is TGTGCCAGCAGTTCACCGGGACAGGGCGACTACACCTTC.

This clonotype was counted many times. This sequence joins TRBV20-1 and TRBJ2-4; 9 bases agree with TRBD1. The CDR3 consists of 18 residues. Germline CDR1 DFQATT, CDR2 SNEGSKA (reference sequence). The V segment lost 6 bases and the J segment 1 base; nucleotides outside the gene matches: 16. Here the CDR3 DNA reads TGCAGTGCCATTAAATCGACAGGGGGAGGTAGTGCCAAAAACATTCAGTACTTC. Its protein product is CSAIKSTGGGSAKNIQYF.

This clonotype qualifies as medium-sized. CDR3 amino acids: CASSRGGDTQYF. DNA of the CDR3: TGTGCCAGCAGCCGCGGGGGGGATACGCAGTATTTT. The V gene is TRBV12-3 or TRBV12-4, the J gene TRBJ2-3, with 8 bases matching TRBD2. The CDR3 has 12 residues. V lost 6 bases and J lost 6; bases outside the gene matches: 2.